This passage covers 18 T cell receptor beta chains from one sample sequenced in a study of blood T cell repertoires in COVID-19. This table comes from immunoSEQ multiplex PCR, and its TCRdb copy is limited to in-frame clones, with some not included. The data hold under 200,000 clones, with roughly nine tenths observed a single time. Sequenced sample: peripheral blood. The receptors here all came from a woman aged 70-85 years with acute or convalescent COVID-19.

The rearrangement uses TRBV21-1 and TRBJ2-6; the DNA was not compared with TRBD2, the D call given in the table. TRBV21-1 is a pseudogene segment. The CDR3 sequence is 17 residues long. The CDR3 spells CASSKSGLRSGANVLTF. For the CDR3, the DNA is TGTGCCAGCAGCAAATCCGGACTTCGCTCTGGGGCCAACGTCCTGACTTTC.

The chain combines TRBV20-1 with TRBJ1-2, with TRBD1 matching over 7 bases. The CDR3 contains 11 residues. V trimming: 7 bases; J trimming: 6 bases; junction bases outside the gene matches: 5. The germline V gene has CDR1 DFQATT and CDR2 SNEGSKA (reference sequence). CDR3 nucleotides: TGCAGTGGGGACAGAATGGATGGCTACACCTTC. Translating it yields CSGDRMDGYTF.

The chain uses TRBV7-9 and TRBJ2-7; TRBD2 aligns across 7 bases. V gave up 5 bases and J gave up 2 bases; unmatched junction bases: 6. CDR1 is SEHNR and CDR2 is FQNEAQ in the germline V gene (reference sequence). CDR3 size: 14 residues. The CDR3 nucleotides read TGTGCCAGCAGCCCACAAGCGGGACCCTACGAGCAGTACTTC. Its protein product is CASSPQAGPYEQYF.

The genes are TRBV18 and TRBJ1-1; D gene ambiguous. V was trimmed by 6 bases and J by 3 bases, leaving 11 bases between them. In germline, CDR1 is KGHSH, CDR2 LQKENI. The CDR3 runs to 13 residues. In DNA form, the CDR3 reads TGTGCCAGCTCCCTCTACGCGGACACTGAAGCTTTCTTT. It specifies CASSLYADTEAFF. Based on the CDR3 plus reference TRBV18 and TRBJ1-1, the full variable domain is NAGVMQNPRHLVRRRGQEARLRCSPMKGHSHVYWYRQLPEEGLKFMVYLQKENIIDESGMPKERFSAEFPKEGPSILRIQQVVRGDSAAYFCASSLYADTEAFFGQGTRLTVV.

V usage is TRBV7-8 and J usage is TRBJ2-1, with D unclear. V lost 3 bases to trimming and J lost 12 bases, with 15 bases between them. Germline values: CDR1 SGHVS, CDR2 FQNEAQ. The CDR3 spans 13 residues. The CDR3 DNA reads as TGTGCCAGCAGCTTTGCCCCTTCTGGCGGGCAGTTCTTC. Its protein product is CASSFAPSGGQFF.

The gene calls are TRBV7-2 and TRBJ1-3, with 7 nucleotides matching TRBD1. With 1 base clipped from V and 2 bases from J, the junction kept 5 bases outside the gene matches. This CDR3 is 16 amino acids long. Germline CDR1 reads SGHTA; CDR2 reads FQGNSA. CDR3 sequence: CASSLEADRAGNTIYF. DNA for the CDR3: TGTGCCAGCAGCTTAGAAGCCGACAGGGCTGGAAACACCATATATTTT.

The rearrangement links TRBV7-2 to TRBJ2-2; D is perhaps TRBD2 (5 bases). The CDR3 has 14 residues. Germline CDR1 SGHTA, CDR2 FQGNSA. V lost 1 base and J 4 bases, leaving 7 bases between the germline ends. For the CDR3, the DNA is TGTGCCAGCAGCTTAGAGAGGGCCACCGGGGAGCTGTTTTTT. Its translation is CASSLERATGELFF.

This chain connects TRBV18 to TRBJ1-2; D might be TRBD1 (5 bases). The CDR3 runs 12 residues. Trimming removed 3 bases from V and 6 bases from J, with 8 bases in between. Germline CDR1 and CDR2: KGHSH and LQKENI. The CDR3 is CASSPTANGYTF. CDR3 in DNA: TGTGCCAGCTCACCGACAGCTAATGGCTACACCTTC. Based on the CDR3 plus reference TRBV18 and TRBJ1-2, the full variable domain is NAGVMQNPRHLVRRRGQEARLRCSPMKGHSHVYWYRQLPEEGLKFMVYLQKENIIDESGMPKERFSAEFPKEGPSILRIQQVVRGDSAAYFCASSPTANGYTFGSGTRLTVV.

J is TRBJ1-6 and V is TRBV7-8; 7 bases line up with TRBD1. With 4 bases clipped from V and 7 bases from J, the junction kept 7 bases outside the gene matches. Looked up from germline, CDR1 is SGHVS and CDR2 is FQNEAQ. The CDR3 runs to 15 residues. CDR3 coding DNA: TGTGCCAGCAGCTCCACCGGGACAGAAAATTCACCCCTCCACTTT. It translates to CASSSTGTENSPLHF. Supplemented by reference TRBV7-8 and TRBJ1-6, the full variable domain reads GAGVSQSPRYKVAKRGQDVALRCDPISGHVSLFWYQQALGQGPEFLTYFQNEAQLDKSGLPSDRFFAERPEGSVSTLKIQRTQQEDSAVYLCASSSTGTENSPLHFGNGTRLTVT.

The gene calls are TRBV27 and TRBJ1-6, with 7 bases fitting TRBD1. CDR1 and CDR2 from the germline V gene are MNHEY and SMNVEV (reference sequence). The CDR3 is 15 amino acids. V gave up 5 bases and J gave up 5 bases; unmatched junction bases: 6. The DNA of the CDR3 is TGTGCCAGCAGTCCGAGACAGGGTAATAATTCACCCCTCCACTTT. Encoded protein: CASSPRQGNNSPLHF.

This clone was detected only once. V is TRBV3-1 (or the pseudogene TRBV3-2) and J is TRBJ2-1; 10 nucleotides line up with TRBD2. V lost 4 bases to trimming and J lost 6 bases; unmatched junction nucleotides: 6. Germline loops: CDR1 LGHDT, CDR2 YNNKEL (reference sequence). The CDR3 runs 15 residues. CDR3 protein: CASSPAGGPGNEQFF. The CDR3 DNA follows: TGTGCCAGCAGCCCAGCGGGGGGGCCGGGCAATGAGCAGTTCTTC.

Here the CDR3 reads CASSPYLDTQYF. The CDR3 DNA reads TGTGCCAGCAGCCCCTATCTGGATACGCAGTATTTT. This chain links TRBV9 with TRBJ2-3; D remains unclear. This CDR3 has 12 amino acids. V dropped 4 bases and J dropped 6 bases, with 9 bases sitting between them. The germline gives CDR1 SGDLS, CDR2 YYNGEE.

The V gene is TRBV29-1, the J gene TRBJ2-1; 11 nucleotides align to TRBD2. The CDR3 has 13 residues. Germline lookup yields CDR1 SQVTM and CDR2 ANQGSEA. V gave up 7 bases and J gave up 12 bases; unmatched junction bases: 11. CDR3 in DNA: TGCAGCGCCCAGGGACTAGCGGTCCCATTGCAGTTCTTC. It specifies CSAQGLAVPLQFF.

The chain employs TRBV6-1 and TRBJ1-1; a possible D gene is TRBD1 (6 bases). V lost 1 base, J lost 6 bases, and 12 bases lay in between. Germline CDR1 MNHNS, CDR2 SASEGT. There are 14 residues in the CDR3. The CDR3 DNA is TGTGCCAGCAGTGAAGGAGACAGGTGGGCTGAAGCTTTCTTT. Translated: CASSEGDRWAEAFF.

The V and J genes are TRBV6-6 and TRBJ1-1, with D possibly being TRBD1 (5 bases). V dropped 5 bases and J dropped 1 base, with 14 bases sitting between them. Germline V lookup: CDR1 MNHNY, CDR2 SVGAGI (reference sequence). The CDR3 is 15 residues long. CDR3 nucleotides: TGTGCCAGCAGTCATGGGGACTGGGGGAACACTGAAGCTTTCTTT. Protein: CASSHGDWGNTEAFF.

Turning to this clone: Other DNA sequences in this specimen translate into the identical CDR3. The gene calls are TRBV2 and TRBJ1-5, with 9 bases that match TRBD1. V lost 6 bases, J lost 5 bases, and 2 bases stayed unmatched. Germline V gene sequence: CDR1 SNHLY, CDR2 FYNNEI. The CDR3 runs to 13 residues. The CDR3 here is CASSRDRDQPQHF. The CDR3 nucleotides are TGTGCCAGCAGCCGGGACAGGGATCAGCCCCAGCATTTT.

The genes are TRBV20-1 and TRBJ1-5; D is ambiguous. V was pared by 3 bases and J by 5 bases, with 14 bases between. The germline V gene encodes CDR1 DFQATT and CDR2 SNEGSKA (reference sequence). The CDR3 loop spans 14 amino acids. The CDR3 region is CSASPGEAYQPQHF. Written as DNA, the CDR3 is TGCAGTGCTAGTCCGGGAGAGGCCTATCAGCCCCAGCATTTT.

This chain connects TRBV5-5 to TRBJ2-7; TRBD2 is a possible D gene (6 bases). V was cut by 1 base and J by 2 bases, with 13 bases left in between. The CDR3 extends over 15 amino acids. Germline lookup yields CDR1 SGHKS and CDR2 YYEKEE (reference sequence). The CDR3 sequence: CASSLKGTDTYEQYF. As DNA, the CDR3 is TGTGCCAGCAGCTTGAAAGGGACTGACACCTACGAGCAGTACTTC.